The 21 T cell receptor beta chains reported below all come from one sample, sequenced in a study of blood T cell repertoires in COVID-19. Sequenced by immunoSEQ multiplex PCR; TCRdb stores in-frame clones only, minus some. Altogether 200,000 to 300,000 clones are present, approximately 80% being singletons, with the ten largest covering about 9.1%. The specimen was peripheral blood. The receptors here all came from a human donor in a cohort sampled during active COVID-19.

The chain recombines TRBV5-1 with TRBJ2-3; 15 bases map to TRBD2. The CDR3 loop spans 17 amino acids. V trimming: 3 bases; J trimming: 4 bases; junction bases outside the gene matches: 6. Germline V gives CDR1 SGHRS, CDR2 YFSETQ. CDR3 protein: CASSWTSGGASADTQYF. In DNA, the CDR3 is TGCGCCAGCAGCTGGACTAGCGGGGGGGCTTCGGCAGATACGCAGTATTTT.

This chain joins TRBV6-5 and TRBJ2-7, with 8 bases lining up with TRBD1. Germline V CDR1 and CDR2: MNHEY, SVGAGI. The CDR3 has 15 residues. The trim removed 5 bases at V and 2 bases at J, leaving 8 bases unmatched. CDR3 protein: CASSKADRATYEQYF. CDR3 nucleotides: TGTGCCAGCAGTAAGGCGGACAGGGCAACCTACGAGCAGTACTTC.

The chain is built from TRBV11-3 and TRBJ2-3; 13 bases agree with TRBD2. V was clipped by 4 bases and J by 2 bases; unmatched bases: 6. CDR1 and CDR2 from the germline V gene are SGHNT and YENEEA. CDR3 length equals 17 residues. The CDR3 here is CASSWGGLAGITDTQYF. The CDR3 coding sequence is TGTGCCAGCAGCTGGGGGGGACTAGCGGGGATCACAGATACGCAGTATTTT. Full variable domain (rest looked up from reference TRBV11-3 and TRBJ2-3): EAGVVQSPRYKIIEKKQPVAFWCNPISGHNTLYWYLQNLGQGPELLIRYENEEAVDDSQLPKDRFSAERLKGVDSTLKIQPAELGDSAVYLCASSWGGLAGITDTQYFGPGTRLTVL.

The chain carries TRBV28 and TRBJ1-2; D gene uncertain. Germline CDR1 MDHEN, CDR2 SYDVKM. V was shortened by 5 bases and J by 8 bases, with 6 bases between the two germline ends. The CDR3 runs to 10 residues. The CDR3 loop reads CASSGGGYTF. CDR3 sequence (DNA): TGTGCCAGCAGTGGCGGGGGCTACACCTTC.

This chain connects TRBV5-4 to TRBJ1-2; D may be TRBD1 (5 bases). The CDR3 is made up of 15 amino acids. Trimming shortened V by 6 bases and J by 0 bases, and 15 bases separated the two germline ends. Germline V gene data show CDR1 as SGHNT and CDR2 as YYREEE (reference sequence). The CDR3 DNA reads as TGTGCCAGCACTCCCACCCCGGGGGCTAACTATGGCTACACCTTC. Amino acids: CASTPTPGANYGYTF.

In its sample, this clone was seen a few times. The chain combines TRBV27 with TRBJ2-2; 7 positions match TRBD1. The V gene end was trimmed by 2 bases and the J gene end by 0 bases; junction bases not matched to a gene: 0. The CDR3 sequence is 15 residues long. Germline loops: CDR1 MNHEY, CDR2 SMNVEV (reference sequence). The CDR3 loop is CASSLGTANTGELFF. In nucleotides, the CDR3 is TGTGCCAGCAGTTTAGGGACAGCGAACACCGGGGAGCTGTTTTTT.

With respect to this clone: Different DNA sequences within this sample yield the same CDR3. The chain is built from TRBV6-5 and TRBJ2-7, with a tentative D call TRBD2 (6 bases). The germline CDR1 and CDR2 sequences are MNHEY and SVGAGI. The CDR3 has 14 amino acids. The V and J ends lost 6 bases and 0 bases respectively, with 12 bases between them. CDR3 coding DNA: TGTGCCAGCAGCCGGGACTTTAGCTCCTACGAGCAGTACTTC. The encoded protein is CASSRDFSSYEQYF.

V usage is TRBV14 and J usage is TRBJ2-7, with D maybe TRBD1 (5 bases). The CDR3 contains 14 residues. Trimming removed 5 bases at V and 6 bases at J, with 17 bases between. The germline V gene has CDR1 SGHDN and CDR2 FVKESK. CDR3 bases: TGTGCCAGCAGCTACCAACCAGGGATAGGCGAGCAGTACTTC. It translates to CASSYQPGIGEQYF.

CDR3 protein: CASSPGALNQPQHF. The CDR3 DNA is TGTGCCAGCTCTCCTGGGGCACTGAATCAGCCCCAGCATTTT. The chain couples TRBV18 to TRBJ1-5, with D perhaps matching TRBD1 (5 bases). The V and J ends lost 6 bases and 4 bases respectively, with 13 bases between them. This CDR3 is built from 14 residues. Germline V gene sequence: CDR1 KGHSH, CDR2 LQKENI. The full variable domain, rest sourced from reference TRBV18 and TRBJ1-5, is NAGVMQNPRHLVRRRGQEARLRCSPMKGHSHVYWYRQLPEEGLKFMVYLQKENIIDESGMPKERFSAEFPKEGPSILRIQQVVRGDSAAYFCASSPGALNQPQHFGDGTRLSIL.

The rearrangement links TRBV24-1 to TRBJ2-3; 9 bases map to TRBD1. This CDR3 spans 15 amino acids. Germline CDR1 and CDR2: KGHDR and SFDVKD. The V and J ends lost 5 bases and 4 bases, in that order; junction bases with no gene match: 6. CDR3 amino acids: CATSGQDRGPDTQYF. DNA for the CDR3: TGTGCCACCAGTGGACAGGACAGGGGCCCAGATACGCAGTATTTT.

The V and J genes are TRBV7-2 and TRBJ2-7, with a possible D match to TRBD1 (5 bases). The CDR3 consists of 12 residues. CDR1 and CDR2 (germline): SGHTA, FQGNSA. V lost 3 bases and J lost 7, with 10 bases in between. This CDR3 is CASSFRAREQYF. DNA for the CDR3: TGTGCCAGCAGCTTCAGGGCTCGGGAGCAGTACTTC. Filled out from reference TRBV7-2 and TRBJ2-7, the complete variable domain reads GAGVSQSPSNKVTEKGKDVELRCDPISGHTALYWYRQSLGQGLEFLIYFQGNSAPDKSGLPSDRFSAERTGGSVSTLTIQRTQQEDSAVYLCASSFRAREQYFGPGTRLTVT.

The chain employs TRBV5-1 and TRBJ2-3, with D possibly matching TRBD1 (5 bases). CDR1 is SGHRS, CDR2 YFSETQ, per germline. The CDR3 covers 14 residues. V was cut by 4 bases and J by 3 bases, with 12 bases left in between. The CDR3: CASSPQGLTDTQYF. DNA for the CDR3: TGCGCCAGCAGCCCTCAGGGCCTGACAGATACGCAGTATTTT.

This chain joins TRBV3-1 (or the pseudogene TRBV3-2) and TRBJ2-1; 9 bases fit TRBD2. V shed 10 bases and J 8 bases; nucleotides not matched to a gene: 12. The length of the CDR3 is 14 residues. Germline CDR1 is LGHDT and CDR2 is YNNKEL (reference sequence). The DNA for the CDR3 is TGTGCCACCCAGGGGAGGACTAGCGTCTATGAGCAGTTCTTC. Residues: CATQGRTSVYEQFF.

CDR3 DNA: TGCGCCAGCAGCTTGGGAGGCGGTTCTTCCTACAATGAGCAGTTCTTC. Translating gives CASSLGGGSSYNEQFF. The chain employs TRBV5-1 and TRBJ2-1; no clear D gene. The germline V gene has CDR1 SGHRS and CDR2 YFSETQ. The V gene lost 0 bases and the J gene lost 1 base, with 11 bases spanning the gap. This CDR3 contains 16 residues.

This chain uses TRBV6-5 with TRBJ1-6; D remains ambiguous. There are 16 residues in the CDR3. Trimming cost V 2 bases and J 0 bases, with 8 bases left between them. Germline V CDR1 and CDR2: MNHEY, SVGAGI. CDR3: CASSYAGDSYNSPLHF. The CDR3 DNA is TGTGCCAGCAGTTACGCTGGAGACTCCTATAATTCACCCCTCCACTTT.

This chain uses TRBV11-1 with TRBJ2-1, with 9 positions matching TRBD1. The CDR3 is made up of 15 amino acids. With V trimmed by 6 bases and J by 6 bases, 9 bases remained unmatched. Germline V gene sequence: CDR1 SGHAT, CDR2 FQDESV (reference sequence). The CDR3 is CASRRPGTGTNEQFF. Written as DNA, the CDR3 is TGTGCCAGCAGACGTCCCGGGACAGGGACCAATGAGCAGTTCTTC.

This chain joins TRBV19 and TRBJ1-5, with D tentatively TRBD1 (6 bases). Per the germline V gene, CDR1 is LNHDA and CDR2 is SQIVND (reference sequence). V was pared by 6 bases and J by 11 bases, with 23 bases between. The CDR3 has 15 residues. CDR3 DNA: TGTGCCAGTAGGGACGGGGGGCCTTATTTCGCGGCCCAGCATTTT. It encodes CASRDGGPYFAAQHF.

The chain recombines TRBV19 with TRBJ2-3; 7 bases line up with TRBD2. The CDR3 runs 15 residues. Germline V lookup: CDR1 LNHDA, CDR2 SQIVND (reference sequence). Trimming cost V 10 bases and J 5 bases; bases outside gene matches: 15. The CDR3 sequence is CATSAGPGRGDTQYF. CDR3 nucleotides: TGTGCCACCTCCGCAGGCCCGGGGAGGGGAGATACGCAGTATTTT.

V and J are TRBV6-1 and TRBJ1-2; possibly TRBD1 for D (5 bases). The V end was cut by 2 bases, the J end by 4 bases, with 20 bases between. From germline, CDR1 is MNHNS and CDR2 SASEGT. CDR3 length: 17 residues. CDR3 nucleotide sequence: TGTGCCAGCAGTGAAAAGGGTGTTAGGGGTCAGGCCTATGGCTACACCTTC. Protein product: CASSEKGVRGQAYGYTF.

The chain recombines TRBV5-1 with TRBJ2-1, with 7 positions matching TRBD2. The CDR3 is 14 amino acids. V was clipped by 2 bases and J by 8 bases; unmatched bases: 7. Germline loops: CDR1 SGHRS, CDR2 YFSETQ. The CDR3 sequence: CASSLRTRVDEQFF. CDR3 bases: TGCGCCAGCAGCTTACGGACTAGAGTCGATGAGCAGTTCTTC.

This clone was seen just once. The chain recombines TRBV6-5 with TRBJ2-7; D may be TRBD2 (5 bases). V was pared by 6 bases and J by 7 bases, with 19 bases between. CDR1 is MNHEY, CDR2 SVGAGI, per germline. CDR3 length: 14 amino acids. CDR3 protein: CASSHGARTGEQYF. DNA for the CDR3: TGTGCCAGCAGCCACGGAGCCCGGACGGGGGAGCAGTACTTC.